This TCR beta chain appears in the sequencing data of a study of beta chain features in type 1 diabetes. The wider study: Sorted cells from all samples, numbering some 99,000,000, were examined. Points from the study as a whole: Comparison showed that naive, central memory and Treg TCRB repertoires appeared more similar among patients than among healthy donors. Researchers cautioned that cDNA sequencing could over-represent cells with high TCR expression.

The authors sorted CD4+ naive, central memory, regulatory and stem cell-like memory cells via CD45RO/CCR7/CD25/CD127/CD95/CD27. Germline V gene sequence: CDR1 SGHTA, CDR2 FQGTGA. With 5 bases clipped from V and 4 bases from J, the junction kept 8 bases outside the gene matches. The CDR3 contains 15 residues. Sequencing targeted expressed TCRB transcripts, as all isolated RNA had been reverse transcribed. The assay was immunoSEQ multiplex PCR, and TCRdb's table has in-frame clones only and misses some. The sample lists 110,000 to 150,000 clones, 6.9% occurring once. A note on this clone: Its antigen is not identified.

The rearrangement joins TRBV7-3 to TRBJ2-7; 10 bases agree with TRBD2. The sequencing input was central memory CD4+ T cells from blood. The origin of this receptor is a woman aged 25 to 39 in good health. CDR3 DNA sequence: TGTGCCAGCAGCACTCAAGCGGGAGGGCGGTACGAGCAGTACTTC. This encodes CASSTQAGGRYEQYF.